The sequence of this T cell receptor (beta chain) was determined in a study of blood T cells in healthy people across ages. Trimming took off 4 bases at V and 0 bases at J, with 7 bases between the two ends. This CDR3 has 13 residues. The germline gives CDR1 SGHNT, CDR2 YYREEE (reference sequence). With a J-beta primer mix and a sample-barcoded 5' primer, a second PCR ran about 7 to 11 cycles. The template-switch adaptor was a 5' adaptor with 12 random nucleotides. It tagged each cDNA molecule. CDR3-containing paired-end reads numbering at least 2.5 million came from each sample. MiXCR was run by TCRdb on the 5' RACE reads, yielding one entry per CDR3 protein. The sample records about 1.6 million distinct CDR3 sequences, about 32% being singletons.

Sequencing was carried out using blood. The chain is built from TRBV5-4 and TRBJ1-1; no clear D. The source of this sequence is a woman in her twenties or thirties in good health. CDR3 in amino acids: CASSMALNTEAFF. DNA of the CDR3: TGTGCCAGCAGCATGGCACTGAACACTGAAGCTTTCTTT.